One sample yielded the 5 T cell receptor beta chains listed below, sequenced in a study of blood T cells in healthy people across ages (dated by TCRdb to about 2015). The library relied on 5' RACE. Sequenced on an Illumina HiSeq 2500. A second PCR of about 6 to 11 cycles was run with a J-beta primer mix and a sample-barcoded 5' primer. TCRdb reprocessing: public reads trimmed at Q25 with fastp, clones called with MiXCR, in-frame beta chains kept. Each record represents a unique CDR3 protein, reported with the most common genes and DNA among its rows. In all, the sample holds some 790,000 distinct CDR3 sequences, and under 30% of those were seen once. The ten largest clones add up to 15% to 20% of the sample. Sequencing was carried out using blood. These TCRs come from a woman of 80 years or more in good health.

CDR3 region: CASSQDRGVEPQHF. CDR3 nucleotide sequence: TGTGCCAGCAGCCAAGATCGGGGGGTGGAGCCCCAGCATTTT. J is TRBJ1-5 and V is TRBV4-2; D is perhaps TRBD1 (5 bases). The CDR3 is made up of 14 amino acids. CDR1 and CDR2 from the germline V gene are LGHNA and YNFKEQ. Trimming cost V 0 bases and J 8 bases, with 11 bases left between them.

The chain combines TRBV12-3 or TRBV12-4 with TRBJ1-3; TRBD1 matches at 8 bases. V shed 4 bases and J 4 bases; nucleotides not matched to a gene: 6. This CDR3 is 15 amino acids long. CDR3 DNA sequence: TGTGCCAGCAGTTCCTCCGGGACAGGAGGAAACACCATATATTTT. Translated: CASSSSGTGGNTIYF.

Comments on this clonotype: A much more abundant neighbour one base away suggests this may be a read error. The CDR3: CAGPMGDEQYF. DNA for the CDR3: TGTGCCGGCCCAATGGGGGACGAGCAGTACTTC. This chain connects TRBV21-1 to TRBJ2-4; TRBD2 was called by the table and not checked on the DNA. The J call may be faulty, since TRBJ2-7 better matches the DNA end. TRBV21-1 is a documented pseudogene. The CDR3 spans 11 residues.

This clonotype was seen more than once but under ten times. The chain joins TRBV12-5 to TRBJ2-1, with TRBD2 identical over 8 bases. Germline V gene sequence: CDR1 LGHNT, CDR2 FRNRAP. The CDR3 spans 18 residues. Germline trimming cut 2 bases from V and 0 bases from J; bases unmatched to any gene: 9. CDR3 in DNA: TGTGCTAGTGGTTTGTATACGGGGGGGGGACGCTCCTACAATGAGCAGTTCTTC. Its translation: CASGLYTGGGRSYNEQFF. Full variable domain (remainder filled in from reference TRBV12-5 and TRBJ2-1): DARVTQTPRHKVTEMGQEVTMRCQPILGHNTVFWYRQTMMQGLELLAYFRNRAPLDDSGMPKDRFSAEMPDATLATLKIQPSEPRDSAVYFCASGLYTGGGRSYNEQFFGPGTRLTVL.

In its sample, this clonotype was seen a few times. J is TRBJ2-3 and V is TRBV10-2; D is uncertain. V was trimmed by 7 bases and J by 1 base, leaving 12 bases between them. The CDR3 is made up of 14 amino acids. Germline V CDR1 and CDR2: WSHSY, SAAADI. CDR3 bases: TGCGCCAGCATCCTACGGATGGGCACAGATACGCAGTATTTT. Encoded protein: CASILRMGTDTQYF.